A single count supports the clone carrying this TCR beta chain. The source of the sample is a study of blood T cell repertoires in COVID-19. Recovered status in Cohort 3 required two negative PCRs, clearance, or symptom resolution. Germline lookup yields CDR1 SGHRS and CDR2 YFSETQ. The CDR3 totals 16 residues. The ends were cut back, 3 bases at V and 1 base at J, with 16 bases in the middle. The repertoire was sequenced with immunoSEQ multiplex PCR; TCRdb's copy has only in-frame clones and lacks some. The sample carries some 400,000 clones, around 87% recorded once. The receptor's source is a man in his thirties or forties who had recovered from COVID-19. Sequenced material: PBMCs or T cells enriched from blood (not recorded which). This chain links TRBV5-1 with TRBJ1-2; D might be TRBD1 (6 bases). CDR3 bases: TGCGCCAGCAGCTCGGGGGGCCGAAATAATAACTATGGCTACACCTTC. It codes for CASSSGGRNNNYGYTF.